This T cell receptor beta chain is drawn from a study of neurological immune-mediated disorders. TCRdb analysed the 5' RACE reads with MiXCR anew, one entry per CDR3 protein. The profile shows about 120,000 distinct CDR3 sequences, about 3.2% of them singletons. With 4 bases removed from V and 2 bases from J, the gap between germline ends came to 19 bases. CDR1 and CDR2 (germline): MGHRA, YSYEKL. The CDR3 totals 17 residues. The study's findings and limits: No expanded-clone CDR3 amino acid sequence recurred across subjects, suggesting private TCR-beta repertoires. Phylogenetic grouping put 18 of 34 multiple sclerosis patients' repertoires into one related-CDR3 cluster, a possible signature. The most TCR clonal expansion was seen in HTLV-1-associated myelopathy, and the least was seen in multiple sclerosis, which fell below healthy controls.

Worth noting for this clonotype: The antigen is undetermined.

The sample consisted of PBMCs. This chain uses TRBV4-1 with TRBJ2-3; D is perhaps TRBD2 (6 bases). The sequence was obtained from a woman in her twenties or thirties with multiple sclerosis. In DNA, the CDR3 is TGCGCCAGCAGCCCACAAGGTAGCGGCGGGTACACAGATACGCAGTATTTT. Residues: CASSPQGSGGYTDTQYF.